Following are 14 T cell receptor beta chains from one sample sequenced in a study of T-cell memory formation after mild COVID-19. TCRdb re-called the 5' RACE reads with MiXCR, one entry per CDR3 protein. The table lists roughly 550,000 distinct CDR3 sequences, around 21% of them singletons. Sequencing was done on a sample of PBMCs or a T cell subset sorted from them (not recorded which). The receptors originated from an adult woman who had mild COVID-19 (a few samples of this study predate the infection). Cell type and time point are not known.

V is TRBV7-8 and J is TRBJ2-7; D might be TRBD1 (5 bases). Trimming shortened V by 2 bases and J by 5 bases, and 10 bases separated the two germline ends. This CDR3 spans 13 amino acids. Germline assignment: CDR1 SGHVS and CDR2 FQNEAQ. This chain's CDR3 is CASSLRGRDEQYF. CDR3 bases: TGTGCCAGCAGCTTAAGGGGCAGGGACGAGCAGTACTTC. Full variable domain (remainder filled in from reference TRBV7-8 and TRBJ2-7): GAGVSQSPRYKVAKRGQDVALRCDPISGHVSLFWYQQALGQGPEFLTYFQNEAQLDKSGLPSDRFFAERPEGSVSTLKIQRTQQEDSAVYLCASSLRGRDEQYFGPGTRLTVT.

The chain has TRBV12-3 or TRBV12-4 and TRBJ1-1, with TRBD1 matching over 10 bases. The ends lost 5 bases at V and 5 bases at J; junction bases unmatched: 11. The CDR3 runs to 16 residues. The CDR3 DNA is TGTGCCAGCAGTCCGATAATCGGACAGGGGGATACTGAAGCTTTCTTT. Protein sequence: CASSPIIGQGDTEAFF.

This sequence joins TRBV18 and TRBJ2-2, with D possibly matching TRBD2 (6 bases). CDR3 length: 16 amino acids. V shed 1 base and J shed 0 bases, with 9 bases lying between them. The germline gives CDR1 KGHSH, CDR2 LQKENI. The CDR3 DNA follows: TGTGCCAGCTCACCACAGGGAGGTGCGAACACCGGGGAGCTGTTTTTT. Translated, it gives CASSPQGGANTGELFF.

There are a few counts of this clonotype. This rearrangement joins TRBV12-3 or TRBV12-4 to TRBJ2-3, with D perhaps TRBD2 (7 bases). The CDR3 totals 15 residues. V dropped 7 bases and J dropped 2 bases, with 16 bases sitting between them. The CDR3 here is CASKPGRGLTDTQYF. CDR3 DNA: TGTGCCAGCAAACCCGGGCGGGGGCTCACAGATACGCAGTATTTT.

This clonotype appeared a few times. The V and J genes are TRBV30 and TRBJ2-5; D unresolved. The CDR3 length is 15 residues. Germline values: CDR1 GTSNPN, CDR2 SVGIG (reference sequence). Trimming cost V 1 base and J 4 bases, with 16 bases left between them. CDR3 region: CAWSDWAGRPETQYF. The CDR3 region has the DNA TGTGCCTGGAGTGATTGGGCAGGACGGCCAGAGACCCAGTACTTC.

The V call is TRBV7-2, the J call TRBJ1-2; perhaps TRBD1 as D (5 bases). In germline, CDR1 is SGHTA, CDR2 FQGNSA. V lost 5 bases and J lost 4, with 14 bases in between. This CDR3 spans 14 amino acids. Here the CDR3 DNA reads TGTGCCAGCAGCGAGGAGGGGACGGTCTATGGCTACACCTTC. Translated, it gives CASSEEGTVYGYTF.

A note on this clonotype: The germline gene is not matched at one end of the junction; a read error may be the cause. The chain employs TRBV7-6 and TRBJ2-1, with 13 bases matching TRBD2. Per germline, CDR1 SGHVS and CDR2 FNYEAQ. The CDR3 contains 18 residues. The CDR3 DNA reads as TGTGCCATCAGCTTAGTACCATCAGGACTAGCGGGAGTTAATGAGCAGTTCTTC. Protein product: CAISLVPSGLAGVNEQFF.

The genes are TRBV12-3 or TRBV12-4 and TRBJ1-5, with TRBD1 identical over 9 bases. The CDR3 sequence is 16 residues long. Trimming at V came to 1 base and at J to 7 bases, leaving 8 bases not matched to a gene. Here the CDR3 reads CASSLVQGTGKQPQHF. The CDR3 DNA reads as TGTGCCAGCAGTTTAGTACAAGGGACAGGGAAACAGCCCCAGCATTTT.

V gene TRBV9 combines with J gene TRBJ1-5; D remains ambiguous. The germline V gene has CDR1 SGDLS and CDR2 YYNGEE. Trimming shortened V by 4 bases and J by 4 bases, and 9 bases separated the two germline ends. This CDR3 has 13 amino acids. The CDR3 sequence is CASSPLPNQPQHF. Written as DNA, the CDR3 is TGTGCCAGCAGCCCTCTCCCAAATCAGCCCCAGCATTTT.

J is TRBJ1-1 and V is TRBV29-1; D is undetermined. Germline CDR1 SQVTM, CDR2 ANQGSEA. V lost 7 bases and J 0 bases, leaving 3 bases between the germline ends. CDR3 length equals 10 residues. CDR3: CSGMNTEAFF. CDR3 in DNA: TGCAGCGGGATGAACACTGAAGCTTTCTTT. The full variable domain, rest sourced from reference TRBV29-1 and TRBJ1-1, is SAVISQKPSRDICQRGTSLTIQCQVDSQVTMMFWYRQQPGQSLTLIATANQGSEATYESGFVIDKFPISRPNLTFSTLTVSNMSPEDSSIYLCSGMNTEAFFGQGTRLTVV.

The sample holds a few counts of this clonotype. The chain joins TRBV15 to TRBJ2-7, with unresolved D. Germline V CDR1 and CDR2: LNHNV, YYDKDF (reference sequence). The V gene lost 3 bases and the J gene lost 6 bases, with 9 bases spanning the gap. The CDR3 has 12 residues. CDR3 sequence: CATSRGWVEQYF. CDR3 coding DNA: TGTGCCACCAGCAGGGGGTGGGTCGAGCAGTACTTC.

This sequence joins TRBV12-3 or TRBV12-4 and TRBJ1-1; a weak D match, TRBD1 (5 bases). This CDR3 is 12 amino acids long. Trimming cost V 6 bases and J 8 bases, with 13 bases left between them. CDR3 loop: CASSPIQAEAFF. The CDR3 DNA follows: TGTGCCAGCAGCCCAATACAGGCAGAAGCTTTCTTT.

This clonotype was counted a single time. This chain joins TRBV29-1 and TRBJ1-1; D remains ambiguous. Per germline, CDR1 SQVTM and CDR2 ANQGSEA. The CDR3 length is 13 residues. Trimming shortened V by 4 bases and J by 0 bases, and 9 bases separated the two germline ends. Written as DNA, the CDR3 is TGCAGCGTTGGTAGGGCTTTGAACACTGAAGCTTTCTTT. Translation: CSVGRALNTEAFF.

This clonotype has at least ten counts. The chain carries TRBV5-6 and TRBJ2-7, with TRBD2 matching 7 bases. Germline V CDR1 and CDR2: SGHDT, YYEEEE. The CDR3 is 14 residues long. The trim removed 2 bases at V and 0 bases at J, leaving 2 bases unmatched. The CDR3 sequence is CASSLAGISYEQYF. The CDR3 DNA follows: TGTGCCAGCAGCTTAGCGGGAATCTCCTACGAGCAGTACTTC.